Below, 15 T cell receptor beta chains from the same sample are listed, as sequenced in a study of CD4 T cells in relation to SARS-CoV-2 and coronaviruses. These receptors' antigens are unknown. CD4+ T cells from unexposed donors were obtained before the COVID-19 pandemic (2011-2018). Isolation of CD4+ T cells took place after 10 days in culture. TCRdb keeps only in-frame clones here, not all; method: immunoSEQ multiplex PCR. The table has 20,000 to 25,000 clones, over 65% seen once. Sequencing was carried out using CD4+ T cells from PBMCs, cultured in vitro. These receptors originate from a human donor in good health.

The chain links TRBV5-5 to TRBJ1-2; unclear D gene. CDR1 and CDR2 (germline): SGHKS, YYEKEE (reference sequence). Trimming pared 1 base from V and 3 bases from J, leaving 7 bases between. There are 13 residues in the CDR3. The CDR3 bases are TGTGCCAGCAGCTTGAAGTCAGACTATGGCTACACCTTC. Amino acids: CASSLKSDYGYTF. Based on the CDR3 plus reference TRBV5-5 and TRBJ1-2, the full variable domain is DAGVTQSPTHLIKTRGQQVTLRCSPISGHKSVSWYQQVLGQGPQFIFQYYEKEERGRGNFPDRFSARQFPNYSSELNVNALLLGDSALYLCASSLKSDYGYTFGSGTRLTVV.

This rearrangement joins TRBV7-2 to TRBJ2-1; 11 nucleotides line up with TRBD1. Germline V gives CDR1 SGHTA, CDR2 FQGNSA. V lost 5 bases, J lost 5 bases, and 5 bases stayed unmatched. The CDR3 consists of 15 residues. The CDR3 sequence is CASSLDRGPHNEQFF. The CDR3 coding sequence is TGTGCCAGCAGCCTGGACAGGGGGCCCCACAATGAGCAGTTCTTC.

The gene calls are TRBV19 and TRBJ2-1; TRBD1 might be the D (6 bases). V was clipped by 3 bases and J by 0 bases, with 9 bases between them. Germline values: CDR1 LNHDA, CDR2 SQIVND (reference sequence). The CDR3 loop spans 15 amino acids. CDR3: CASSMGDNSYNEQFF. DNA of the CDR3: TGTGCCAGTAGTATGGGGGACAACTCCTACAATGAGCAGTTCTTC.

DNA of the CDR3: TGTGCCAGCAGTCTTGAAACTGGGGCCAACGTCCTGACTTTC. The encoded protein is CASSLETGANVLTF. V gene TRBV6-5 combines with J gene TRBJ2-6; D gene ambiguous. The CDR3 length is 14 residues. V gave up 5 bases and J gave up 2 bases, with 7 bases separating them. Germline V gives CDR1 MNHEY, CDR2 SVGAGI.

The table lists this clone with a count of one. The V and J genes are TRBV2 and TRBJ2-7; unclear D gene. V lost 5 bases and J lost 0, with 11 bases in between. This CDR3 has 14 residues. Looked up from germline, CDR1 is SNHLY and CDR2 is FYNNEI. The CDR3 region is CASSSRPRSYEQYF. The CDR3, as DNA: TGTGCCAGCAGTTCACGGCCCCGCTCCTACGAGCAGTACTTC.

The V call is TRBV6-1, the J call TRBJ1-2; D uncertain. The CDR3 runs to 18 residues. With 3 bases removed from V and 1 base from J, the gap between germline ends came to 21 bases. CDR1 and CDR2 (germline): MNHNS, SASEGT. CDR3 in DNA: TGTGCCAGCAGTGACGGATTTGACACCGGAGTTTTTAACTATGGCTACACCTTC. Translating gives CASSDGFDTGVFNYGYTF.

The CDR3 DNA reads TGTGCCACTACCCGAGGAGGGCTCCACGCTTTCTTT. Encoded protein: CATTRGGLHAFF. The J gene is TRBJ1-1, the V gene TRBV28, with D unresolved. The V end was cut by 10 bases, the J end by 11 bases, with 20 bases between. The CDR3 is made up of 12 amino acids. Germline lookup yields CDR1 MDHEN and CDR2 SYDVKM.

The chain recombines TRBV6-5 with TRBJ1-6; D possibly corresponds to TRBD1 (5 bases). CDR3 length equals 14 residues. V was pared by 0 bases and J by 7 bases, with 7 bases between. The V gene's germline CDR1 is MNHEY and CDR2 SVGAGI. This CDR3 is CASSYSGVNSPLHF. For the CDR3, the DNA is TGTGCCAGCAGTTACTCGGGGGTAAATTCACCCCTCCACTTT.

In this sample, this clone turned up a few times. J is TRBJ2-2 and V is TRBV11-3, with 7 bases lining up with TRBD1. The CDR3 sequence is 15 residues long. The V and J ends lost 4 bases and 2 bases, in that order; junction bases with no gene match: 4. Germline CDR1 reads SGHNT; CDR2 reads YENEEA. This CDR3 reads CASSYRTGNTGELFF. The DNA for the CDR3 is TGTGCCAGCAGCTACCGGACAGGAAACACCGGGGAGCTGTTTTTT.

V is TRBV7-6 and J is TRBJ1-1; possible D gene TRBD1, 6 bases. The CDR3 is made up of 13 amino acids. In germline, CDR1 is SGHVS, CDR2 FNYEAQ. Trimming cost V 2 bases and J 8 bases, with 12 bases left between them. CDR3 sequence: CASSLQAGEEAFF. The DNA for the CDR3 is TGTGCCAGCAGCTTACAGGCAGGGGAAGAAGCTTTCTTT.

This clone has more than one count but fewer than ten. The chain carries TRBV19 and TRBJ1-4; D is possibly TRBD1 (5 bases). This CDR3 is built from 15 residues. The germline gives CDR1 LNHDA, CDR2 SQIVND (reference sequence). Trimming took 6 bases from V and 7 from J, leaving 18 bases between them. Here the CDR3 reads CASRVTGTRSEKLFF. The CDR3 region has the DNA TGTGCCAGTAGGGTCACCGGGACGCGAAGTGAAAAACTGTTTTTT.

J is TRBJ2-1 and V is TRBV5-1; 7 nucleotides line up with TRBD1. The CDR3 spans 13 residues. J was trimmed by 7 bases and V by 8 bases; bases with no gene match: 9. The V gene's germline CDR1 is SGHRS and CDR2 YFSETQ. The CDR3 DNA is TGCGCCAGTCGTCAGGAGACAGGGAATGAGCAGTTCTTC. Translated: CASRQETGNEQFF.

The chain recombines TRBV6-5 with TRBJ2-7; weak D call: TRBD2 (5 bases). CDR1 and CDR2 (germline): MNHEY, SVGAGI. The CDR3 extends over 14 amino acids. V was clipped by 0 bases and J by 3 bases, with 9 bases between them. Here the CDR3 reads CASSYSTGDYEQYF. CDR3 DNA: TGTGCCAGCAGTTACTCGACCGGGGACTACGAGCAGTACTTC.

In this sample, this clone turned up once. V and J are TRBV7-9 and TRBJ2-3; 7 bases are a match to TRBD2. The CDR3 extends over 14 amino acids. The germline V gene encodes CDR1 SEHNR and CDR2 FQNEAQ (reference sequence). V lost 10 bases to trimming and J lost 3 bases; unmatched junction nucleotides: 10. The CDR3 DNA reads as TGTGCCAACGGGGGAGGGCTTAGGACAGATACGCAGTATTTT. Protein sequence: CANGGGLRTDTQYF.

This rearrangement joins TRBV4-1 to TRBJ2-7, with 7 bases lining up with TRBD1. The CDR3 totals 16 residues. The germline V gene has CDR1 MGHRA and CDR2 YSYEKL. V lost 1 base, J lost 4 bases, and 10 bases stayed unmatched. CDR3 sequence: CASSQVEGAPAYEQYF. CDR3 nucleotide sequence: TGCGCCAGCAGCCAAGTTGAGGGGGCCCCCGCATACGAGCAGTACTTC.